The next 12 T cell receptor beta chains were all read from a single sample in a study of T cell repertoires in cytomegalovirus infection. In TCRdb, the reads were re-called with MiXCR into one record per CDR3 protein. The repertoire has about 140,000 distinct CDR3 sequences, 6.5% of them found once; the top ten carry more than 15%. Sequenced sample: PBMCs. These receptors all come from a human donor in good health (CMV status not recorded). Some clones in this sample may be carry-over from other donors' samples.

V gene TRBV20-1 combines with J gene TRBJ2-1, with 15 bases that match TRBD2. The CDR3 is 16 amino acids. Germline assignment: CDR1 DFQATT and CDR2 SNEGSKA (reference sequence). V was pared by 7 bases and J by 8 bases, with 12 bases of the junction left unmatched. The CDR3 DNA is TGCAGTGGTGCGAAGGGACTAGCGGGGGGCCTAGATGAGCAGTTCTTC. Translation gives CSGAKGLAGGLDEQFF.

This clonotype was seen many times. This chain connects TRBV7-2 to TRBJ2-1; D gene unclear. The CDR3 is 11 residues long. Germline CDR1 SGHTA, CDR2 FQGNSA. V lost 0 bases, J lost 8 bases, and 2 bases lay in between. In DNA, the CDR3 is TGTGCCAGCAGCTTAGCCGATGAGCAGTTCTTC. Translated, it gives CASSLADEQFF. The variable domain in full, completed from reference TRBV7-2 and TRBJ2-1, reads GAGVSQSPSNKVTEKGKDVELRCDPISGHTALYWYRQSLGQGLEFLIYFQGNSAPDKSGLPSDRFSAERTGGSVSTLTIQRTQQEDSAVYLCASSLADEQFFGPGTRLTVL.

V usage is TRBV7-3 and J usage is TRBJ2-2, with D maybe TRBD2 (6 bases). Germline CDR1 is SGHTA and CDR2 is FQGTGA. V dropped 2 bases and J dropped 4 bases, with 14 bases sitting between them. This CDR3 contains 16 residues. The CDR3, as DNA: TGTGCCAGCAGCTTATATGGGAGGCCAGGCACCGGGGAGCTGTTTTTT. As protein: CASSLYGRPGTGELFF.

This clonotype was observed at least ten times. The rearrangement joins TRBV7-8 to TRBJ2-2; D is perhaps TRBD2 (5 bases). The CDR3 length is 16 residues. CDR1 and CDR2 from the germline V gene are SGHVS and FQNEAQ. Trimming took off 6 bases at V and 2 bases at J, with 16 bases between the two ends. The CDR3 reads CASRTFGGPNTGELFF. The CDR3 bases are TGTGCCAGCAGAACCTTTGGAGGACCTAACACCGGGGAGCTGTTTTTT.

This clonotype came up many times. V usage is TRBV7-2 and J usage is TRBJ2-7, with TRBD2 matching over 9 bases. This CDR3 has 17 amino acids. Trimming cost V 4 bases and J 6 bases; bases outside gene matches: 16. Germline CDR1 SGHTA, CDR2 FQGNSA. As DNA, the CDR3 is TGTGCCAGCAGCTGGGCGGGGGGGGGGGAGCTGAGCGGCGAGCAGTACTTC. This translates into CASSWAGGGELSGEQYF.

This clonotype has just a few counts. This chain uses TRBV7-9 with TRBJ1-2, with a tentative D call TRBD1 (5 bases). V lost 5 bases to trimming and J lost 3 bases, with 13 bases between them. Germline CDR1 and CDR2: SEHNR and FQNEAQ (reference sequence). CDR3 size: 14 residues. In nucleotides, the CDR3 is TGTGCCAGCAGCCAGGGAAGTTTGCACTATGGCTACACCTTC. Translated, it gives CASSQGSLHYGYTF.

This chain uses TRBV10-3 with TRBJ2-3; D is perhaps TRBD2 (6 bases). The V gene's germline CDR1 is ENHRY and CDR2 SYGVKD. The V and J ends lost 11 bases and 9 bases respectively, with 21 bases between them. The CDR3 covers 13 residues. The CDR3 spells CAGRRGPAQTQYF. DNA for the CDR3: TGTGCCGGCAGGCGGGGCCCGGCTCAGACGCAGTATTTT.

This clonotype has just a few counts. The chain has TRBV20-1 and TRBJ2-7; 12 bases match TRBD2. The germline V gene has CDR1 DFQATT and CDR2 SNEGSKA (reference sequence). The CDR3 contains 15 residues. J lost 7 bases, V lost 3 bases, and 10 bases had no gene match. Written as DNA, the CDR3 is TGCAGTGCTAGGGCCCTAGCGGGGGGGTCCAATGAGCAGTACTTC. Its translation: CSARALAGGSNEQYF.

This clonotype was recorded many times. V is TRBV7-2 and J is TRBJ1-2, with D possibly being TRBD1 (6 bases). Trimming removed 4 bases at V and 5 bases at J, with 14 bases between. The CDR3 is 14 residues long. Germline CDR1 SGHTA, CDR2 FQGNSA. CDR3 residues: CASSSSTGGYGYTF. Here the CDR3 DNA reads TGTGCCAGCAGCTCCTCGACAGGAGGATATGGCTACACCTTC.

There are many counts of this clonotype. The chain uses TRBV28 and TRBJ2-3; 7 nucleotides align to TRBD1. From germline, CDR1 is MDHEN and CDR2 SYDVKM. The CDR3 spans 15 residues. Losses at the gene ends were 5 bases for V and 1 base for J; bases not matched to a gene: 6. The CDR3 loop is CASSPQDRRTDTQYF. CDR3 DNA: TGTGCCAGCAGTCCCCAGGACAGGCGCACAGATACGCAGTATTTT.

Comment on this clonotype: A much bigger clone sits one base away, suggesting this may be a read error. The rearrangement uses TRBV14 and TRBJ2-7; D is perhaps TRBD2 (5 bases). The CDR3 is 16 residues long. Germline assignment: CDR1 SGHDN and CDR2 FVKESK. V was shortened by 0 bases and J by 3 bases, with 15 bases between the two germline ends. This chain's CDR3 is CASSQEAAFLGYEQYF. CDR3 bases: TGTGCCAGCAGCCAAGAAGCGGCCTTCCTCGGCTACGAGCAGTACTTC.

In this sample, this clonotype turned up many times. The chain has TRBV7-2 and TRBJ1-2, with TRBD1 as a possible D gene (5 bases). The germline V and J ends were trimmed by 8 bases and 8 bases, with 21 bases remaining between them. Germline CDR1 is SGHTA and CDR2 is FQGNSA. The CDR3 is made up of 14 amino acids. CDR3 sequence reads: CASLLDAGPRGYTF. In DNA, the CDR3 is TGTGCCAGCCTTCTGGATGCAGGGCCTCGAGGCTACACCTTC.